Shown below are 17 T cell receptor beta chains from a single sample sequenced in a study of blood T cell repertoires in COVID-19. Measured with immunoSEQ multiplex PCR; TCRdb has only the in-frame clones, and not every one. The repertoire holds about 400,000 clones, with around 87% as singletons. Sequenced sample: PBMCs or T cells enriched from blood (not recorded which). The receptors were sampled from a middle-aged man in a cohort exposed to, infected with or recovered from COVID-19 (not recorded which).

The rearrangement joins TRBV28 to TRBJ1-5; D may be TRBD1 (5 bases). CDR3 length equals 14 residues. Trimming took off 3 bases at V and 8 bases at J, with 14 bases between the two ends. CDR1 is MDHEN and CDR2 is SYDVKM in the germline V gene. The CDR3 DNA reads TGTGCCAGCAGTTTGGGGGGACCGGGGAAGCCCCAGCATTTT. Residues: CASSLGGPGKPQHF.

The chain uses TRBV19 and TRBJ1-3, with D perhaps matching TRBD1 (6 bases). The germline V gene has CDR1 LNHDA and CDR2 SQIVND (reference sequence). This CDR3 has 14 residues. The germline V and J ends were trimmed by 6 bases and 4 bases, with 13 bases remaining between them. The chain's CDR3 is CASRSTGTGNTIYF. The CDR3 nucleotides read TGTGCCAGTAGATCAACAGGGACCGGAAACACCATATATTTT.

The chain combines TRBV27 with TRBJ2-7, with D possibly being TRBD1 (6 bases). CDR1 MNHEY and CDR2 SMNVEV come from the germline V gene (reference sequence). The CDR3 loop spans 14 amino acids. The V and J ends lost 6 bases and 0 bases respectively, with 12 bases between them. The CDR3 nucleotides read TGTGCCAGCAGGCCGACAGGTTCCTCCTACGAGCAGTACTTC. The encoded protein is CASRPTGSSYEQYF.

A single count supports this clone. The genes are TRBV6-1 and TRBJ1-6; D gene uncertain. This CDR3 has 17 amino acids. Germline CDR1 and CDR2: MNHNS and SASEGT. The germline V and J ends were trimmed by 2 bases and 14 bases, with 25 bases remaining between them. The CDR3 region has the DNA TGTGCCAGCAGTGAATTGGTGCAGGCTGGCCTAAATTCGGCCCTCCACTTT. It yields the protein CASSELVQAGLNSALHF.

This chain connects TRBV11-3 to TRBJ1-3; TRBD1 agrees at 9 bases. Germline V gene lookup returns CDR1 SGHNT and CDR2 YENEEA. The CDR3 extends over 14 amino acids. The junction had 1 base not matched to a gene; V was cut back by 3 bases and J by 4 bases. DNA for the CDR3: TGTGCCAGCAGCTTCGGGACAGGGGGAAACACCATATATTTT. Amino acids: CASSFGTGGNTIYF. Full variable domain (remainder filled in from reference TRBV11-3 and TRBJ1-3): EAGVVQSPRYKIIEKKQPVAFWCNPISGHNTLYWYLQNLGQGPELLIRYENEEAVDDSQLPKDRFSAERLKGVDSTLKIQPAELGDSAVYLCASSFGTGGNTIYFGEGSWLTVV.

This clone was counted only a few times. The J gene is TRBJ2-1, the V gene TRBV19; 11 bases align to TRBD2. With V trimmed by 5 bases and J by 2 bases, 5 bases remained unmatched. Germline assignment: CDR1 LNHDA and CDR2 SQIVND (reference sequence). CDR3 length: 16 amino acids. As DNA, the CDR3 is TGTGCCAGTAGTCCCCTAGCGGGAGGCGCCTACAATGAGCAGTTCTTC. Its protein is CASSPLAGGAYNEQFF.

This chain connects TRBV5-1 to TRBJ2-7; TRBD1 is a possible D gene (6 bases). Between the trimmed V and J ends, which lost 3 bases and 5 bases, there was a span of 12 bases. The CDR3 length is 13 residues. Per the germline V gene, CDR1 is SGHRS and CDR2 is YFSETQ. CDR3 protein: CASSSGQANEQYF. CDR3 sequence (DNA): TGCGCCAGCAGCTCGGGACAAGCCAACGAGCAGTACTTC.

V gene TRBV11-2 combines with J gene TRBJ2-1; TRBD2 matches at 11 bases. Germline lookup yields CDR1 SGHAT and CDR2 FQNNGV. CDR3 size: 16 residues. V gave up 3 bases and J gave up 9 bases; unmatched junction bases: 10. As DNA, the CDR3 is TGTGCCAGCAGCTTTACCATTAGCGGGAGGGCCGGTGAGCAGTTCTTC. Protein sequence: CASSFTISGRAGEQFF.

A few counts support this clone. The chain uses TRBV28 and TRBJ1-1; D is possibly TRBD1 (6 bases). Germline V gives CDR1 MDHEN, CDR2 SYDVKM. V shed 7 bases and J shed 8 bases, with 11 bases lying between them. The CDR3 runs 11 residues. For the CDR3, the DNA is TGTGCCAGCAAGGGGGGGCTCGAAGCTTTCTTT. It is translated as CASKGGLEAFF.

This sequence joins TRBV6-6 and TRBJ2-7; 7 positions match TRBD1. This CDR3 spans 15 amino acids. The germline V gene encodes CDR1 MNHNY and CDR2 SVGAGI (reference sequence). The J segment lost 0 bases and the V segment lost 0 bases, leaving 2 bases of the junction unmatched. The CDR3 coding sequence is TGTGCCAGCAGTTACTCACAGGGGCACTCCTACGAGCAGTACTTC. It translates to CASSYSQGHSYEQYF.

The chain links TRBV29-1 to TRBJ1-1; 9 bases are a match to TRBD1. J was trimmed by 1 base and V by 7 bases; bases with no gene match: 7. This CDR3 has 14 amino acids. Germline V gives CDR1 SQVTM, CDR2 ANQGSEA. The CDR3 DNA is TGCAGCGGTCTCCTACAGGGGGCGAACACTGAAGCTTTCTTT. This gives the protein CSGLLQGANTEAFF.

V usage is TRBV11-2 and J usage is TRBJ1-2; 7 bases map to TRBD1. This CDR3 is 15 amino acids long. V lost 2 bases and J lost 4; bases outside the gene matches: 7. CDR1 SGHAT and CDR2 FQNNGV come from the germline V gene. The CDR3: CASSLHRGAGYGYTF. DNA for the CDR3: TGTGCCAGCAGCTTACACAGGGGCGCGGGCTATGGCTACACCTTC.

The rearrangement uses TRBV2 and TRBJ2-7, with D perhaps TRBD2 (6 bases). The CDR3 is 13 residues long. Germline values: CDR1 SNHLY, CDR2 FYNNEI. The germline V and J ends were trimmed by 4 bases and 1 base, with 8 bases remaining between them. The CDR3 DNA is TGTGCCAGCAGTGGCGGGATGTCCTACGAGCAGTACTTC. This codes for CASSGGMSYEQYF.

The V and J genes are TRBV27 and TRBJ1-4; 8 nucleotides agree with TRBD1. This CDR3 has 14 amino acids. Trimming cost V 4 bases and J 10 bases; bases outside gene matches: 8. CDR1 is MNHEY, CDR2 SMNVEV, per germline (reference sequence). CDR3 DNA: TGTGCCAGCAGTTCTAAGACAGGGGTGGGAAAACTGTTTTTT. Translation: CASSSKTGVGKLFF.

The V call is TRBV7-8, the J call TRBJ2-7; D possibly corresponds to TRBD2 (5 bases). This CDR3 has 16 amino acids. The V end lost 0 bases, the J end lost 0 bases, and 12 bases lay between the germline ends. Germline lookup yields CDR1 SGHVS and CDR2 FQNEAQ. Written as DNA, the CDR3 is TGTGCCAGCAGCTTAGCGCCCAGCGGAAGCTCCTACGAGCAGTACTTC. Protein product: CASSLAPSGSSYEQYF. Combining the CDR3 with reference TRBV7-8 and TRBJ2-7 gives the whole variable domain GAGVSQSPRYKVAKRGQDVALRCDPISGHVSLFWYQQALGQGPEFLTYFQNEAQLDKSGLPSDRFFAERPEGSVSTLKIQRTQQEDSAVYLCASSLAPSGSSYEQYFGPGTRLTVT.

The chain recombines TRBV2 with TRBJ2-2, with 7 bases aligning to TRBD2. CDR1 and CDR2 from the germline V gene are SNHLY and FYNNEI. The CDR3 extends over 14 amino acids. Trimming took 7 bases from V and 5 from J; bases not matched to a gene: 7. CDR3 sequence: CASTRESGTGELFF. CDR3 DNA sequence: TGTGCCAGCACGCGGGAGTCGGGTACCGGGGAGCTGTTTTTT. The variable domain in full, completed from reference TRBV2 and TRBJ2-2, reads EPEVTQTPSHQVTQMGQEVILRCVPISNHLYFYWYRQILGQKVEFLVSFYNNEISEKSEIFDDQFSVERPDGSNFTLKIRSTKLEDSAMYFCASTRESGTGELFFGEGSRLTVL.

J is TRBJ2-5 and V is TRBV2; 8 nucleotides align to TRBD2. V shed 5 bases, J shed 4 bases, and the junction held 9 bases outside the gene matches. Germline V lookup: CDR1 SNHLY, CDR2 FYNNEI. There are 15 residues in the CDR3. The CDR3 DNA is TGTGCCAGCAGTCCCCAGGGACTAGGAGGAGAGACCCAGTACTTC. Protein product: CASSPQGLGGETQYF. The full variable domain, its missing parts supplied by reference TRBV2 and TRBJ2-5, is EPEVTQTPSHQVTQMGQEVILRCVPISNHLYFYWYRQILGQKVEFLVSFYNNEISEKSEIFDDQFSVERPDGSNFTLKIRSTKLEDSAMYFCASSPQGLGGETQYFGPGTRLLVL.